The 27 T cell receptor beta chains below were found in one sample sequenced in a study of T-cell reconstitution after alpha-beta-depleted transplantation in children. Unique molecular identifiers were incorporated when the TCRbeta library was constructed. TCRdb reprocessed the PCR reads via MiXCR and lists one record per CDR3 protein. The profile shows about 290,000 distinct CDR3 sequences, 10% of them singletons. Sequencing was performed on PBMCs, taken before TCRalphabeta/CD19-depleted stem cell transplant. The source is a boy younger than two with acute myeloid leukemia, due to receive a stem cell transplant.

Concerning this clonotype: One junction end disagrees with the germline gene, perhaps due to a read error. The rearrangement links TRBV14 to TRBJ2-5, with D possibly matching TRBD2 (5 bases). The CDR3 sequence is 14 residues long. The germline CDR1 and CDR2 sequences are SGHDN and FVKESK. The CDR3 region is CARSPPDSQETQYF. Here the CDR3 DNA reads TGTGCCAGAAGCCCCCCGGACTCCCAAGAGACCCAGTACTTC. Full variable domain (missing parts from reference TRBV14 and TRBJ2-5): EAGVTQFPSHSVIEKGQTVTLRCDPISGHDNLYWYRRVMGKEIKFLLHFVKESKQDESGMPNNRFLAERTGGTYSTLKVQPAELEDSGVYFCARSPPDSQETQYFGPGTRLLVL.

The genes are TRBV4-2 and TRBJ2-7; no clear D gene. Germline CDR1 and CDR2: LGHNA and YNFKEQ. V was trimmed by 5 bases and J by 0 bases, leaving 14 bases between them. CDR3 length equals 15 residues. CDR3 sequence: CASSIGLPSSYEQYF. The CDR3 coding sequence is TGTGCCAGCAGCATCGGGCTCCCGAGCTCCTACGAGCAGTACTTC.

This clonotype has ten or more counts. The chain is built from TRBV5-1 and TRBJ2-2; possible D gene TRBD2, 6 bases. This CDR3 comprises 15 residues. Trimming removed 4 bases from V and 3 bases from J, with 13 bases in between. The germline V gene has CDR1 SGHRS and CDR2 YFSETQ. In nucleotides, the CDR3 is TGCGCCAGCAGCCGCAGGGAGGACGACACCGGGGAGCTGTTTTTT. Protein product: CASSRREDDTGELFF.

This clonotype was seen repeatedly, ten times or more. The CDR3 nucleotides are TGTGCCAGCAGCGGGACAGTCTATGGCTACACCTTC. Protein product: CASSGTVYGYTF. The chain combines TRBV28 with TRBJ1-2; TRBD1 matches at 7 bases. This CDR3 comprises 12 residues. The ends lost 6 bases at V and 4 bases at J; junction bases unmatched: 2. Germline assignment: CDR1 MDHEN and CDR2 SYDVKM.

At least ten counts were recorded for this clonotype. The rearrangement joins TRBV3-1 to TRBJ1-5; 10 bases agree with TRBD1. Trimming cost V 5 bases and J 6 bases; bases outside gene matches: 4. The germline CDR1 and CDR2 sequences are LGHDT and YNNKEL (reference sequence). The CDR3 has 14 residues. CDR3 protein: CASSYGQGGQPQHF. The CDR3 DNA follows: TGTGCCAGCAGCTACGGACAGGGGGGTCAGCCCCAGCATTTT. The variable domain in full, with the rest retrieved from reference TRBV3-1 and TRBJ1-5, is DTAVSQTPKYLVTQMGNDKSIKCEQNLGHDTMYWYKQDSKKFLKIMFSYNNKELIINETVPNRFSPKSPDKAHLNLHINSLELGDSAVYFCASSYGQGGQPQHFGDGTRLSIL.

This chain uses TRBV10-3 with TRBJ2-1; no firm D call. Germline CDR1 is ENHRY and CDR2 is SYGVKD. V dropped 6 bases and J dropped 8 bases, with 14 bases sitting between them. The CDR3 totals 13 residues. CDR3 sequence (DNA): TGTGCCATCAGCCCCGGGCTGACGGATGAGCAGTTCTTC. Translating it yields CAISPGLTDEQFF.

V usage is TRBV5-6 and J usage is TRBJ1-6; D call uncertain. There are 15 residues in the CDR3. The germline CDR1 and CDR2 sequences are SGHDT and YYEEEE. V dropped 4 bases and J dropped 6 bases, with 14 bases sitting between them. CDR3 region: CASSPAGLSNSPLHF. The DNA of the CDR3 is TGTGCCAGCAGCCCTGCAGGACTGTCTAATTCACCCCTCCACTTT.

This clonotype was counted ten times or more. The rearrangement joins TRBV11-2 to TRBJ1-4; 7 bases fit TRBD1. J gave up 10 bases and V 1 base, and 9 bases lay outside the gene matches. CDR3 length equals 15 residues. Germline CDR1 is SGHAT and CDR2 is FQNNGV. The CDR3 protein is CASSLAGGAQGKLFF. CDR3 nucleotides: TGTGCCAGCAGCTTAGCAGGGGGAGCTCAGGGAAAACTGTTTTTT.

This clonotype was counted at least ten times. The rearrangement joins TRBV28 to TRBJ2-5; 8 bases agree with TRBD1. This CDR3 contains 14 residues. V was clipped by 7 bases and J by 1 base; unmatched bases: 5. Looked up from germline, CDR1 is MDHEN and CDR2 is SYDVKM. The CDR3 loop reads CASKSGGSQETQYF. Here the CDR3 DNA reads TGTGCCAGCAAGTCAGGGGGCAGCCAAGAGACCCAGTACTTC.

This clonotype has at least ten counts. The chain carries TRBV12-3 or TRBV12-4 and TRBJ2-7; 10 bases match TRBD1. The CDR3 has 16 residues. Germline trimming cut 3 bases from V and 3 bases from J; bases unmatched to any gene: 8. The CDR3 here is CASSFSRDRGNYEQYF. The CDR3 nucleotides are TGTGCCAGCAGTTTTTCCCGGGACAGGGGAAACTACGAGCAGTACTTC.

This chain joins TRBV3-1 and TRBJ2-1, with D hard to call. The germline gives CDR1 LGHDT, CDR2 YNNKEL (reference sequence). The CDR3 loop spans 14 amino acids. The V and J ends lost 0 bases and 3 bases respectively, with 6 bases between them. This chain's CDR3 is CASSQDSNYNEQFF. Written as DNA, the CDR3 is TGTGCCAGCAGCCAAGACAGTAACTACAATGAGCAGTTCTTC.

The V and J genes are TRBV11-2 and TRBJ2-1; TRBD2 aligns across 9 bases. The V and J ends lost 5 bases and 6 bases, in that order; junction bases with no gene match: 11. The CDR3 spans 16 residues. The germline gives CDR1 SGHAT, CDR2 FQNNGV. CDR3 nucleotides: TGTGCCAGCAGCACAACGACTAGCGGCCCTCCCAATGAGCAGTTCTTC. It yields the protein CASSTTTSGPPNEQFF.

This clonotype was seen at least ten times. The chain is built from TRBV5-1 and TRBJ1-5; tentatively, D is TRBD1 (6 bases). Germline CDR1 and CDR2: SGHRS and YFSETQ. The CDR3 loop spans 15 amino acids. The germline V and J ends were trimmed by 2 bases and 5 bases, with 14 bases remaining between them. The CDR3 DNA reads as TGCGCCAGCAGCTTAACGGGGGCAATTGATCAGCCCCAGCATTTT. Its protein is CASSLTGAIDQPQHF.

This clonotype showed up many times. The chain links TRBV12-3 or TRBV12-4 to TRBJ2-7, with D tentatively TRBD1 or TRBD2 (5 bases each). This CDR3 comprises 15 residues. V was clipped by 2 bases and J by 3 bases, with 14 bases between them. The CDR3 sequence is CASSLSGHGNYEQYF. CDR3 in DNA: TGTGCCAGCAGTTTAAGCGGACACGGGAACTACGAGCAGTACTTC.

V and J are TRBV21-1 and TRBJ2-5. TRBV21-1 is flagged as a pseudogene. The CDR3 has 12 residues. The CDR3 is CARRGKRETQYF. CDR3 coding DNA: TGTGCCAGGAGGGGTAAAAGAGAGACCCAGTACTTC.

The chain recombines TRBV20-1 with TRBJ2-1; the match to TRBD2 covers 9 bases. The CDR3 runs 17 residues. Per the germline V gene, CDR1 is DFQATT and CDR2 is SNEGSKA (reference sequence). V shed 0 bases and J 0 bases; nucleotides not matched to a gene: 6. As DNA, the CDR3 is TGCAGTGCTAGAGATTGGGGTAGCGGGAGCTCCTACAATGAGCAGTTCTTC. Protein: CSARDWGSGSSYNEQFF.

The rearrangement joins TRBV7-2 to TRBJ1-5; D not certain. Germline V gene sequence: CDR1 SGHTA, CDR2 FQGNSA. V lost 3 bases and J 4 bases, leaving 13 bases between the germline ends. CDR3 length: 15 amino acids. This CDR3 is CASSLFRNENQPQHF. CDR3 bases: TGTGCCAGCAGCTTGTTCAGGAACGAGAATCAGCCCCAGCATTTT.

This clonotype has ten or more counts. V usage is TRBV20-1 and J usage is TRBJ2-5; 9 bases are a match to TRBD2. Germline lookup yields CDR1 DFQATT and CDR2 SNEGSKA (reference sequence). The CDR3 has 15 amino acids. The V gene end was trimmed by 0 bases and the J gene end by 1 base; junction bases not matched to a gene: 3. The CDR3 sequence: CSARDAAGGQETQYF. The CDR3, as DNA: TGCAGTGCTAGAGATGCAGCGGGGGGCCAAGAGACCCAGTACTTC.

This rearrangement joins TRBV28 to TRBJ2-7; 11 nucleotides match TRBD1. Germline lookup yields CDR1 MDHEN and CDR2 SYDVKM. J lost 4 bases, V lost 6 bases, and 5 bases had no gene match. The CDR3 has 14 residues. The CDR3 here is CASRGDRGGYEQYF. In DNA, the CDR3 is TGTGCCAGCAGGGGGGACAGGGGGGGATACGAGCAGTACTTC.

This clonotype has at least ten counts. The CDR3 sequence is CASSQRRNNEQFF. The CDR3 DNA follows: TGCGCCAGCAGCCAACGACGAAACAATGAGCAGTTCTTC. The chain uses TRBV4-3 and TRBJ2-1, with D uncertain. With 2 bases removed from V and 5 bases from J, the gap between germline ends came to 7 bases. CDR1 LGHNA and CDR2 YSLEER come from the germline V gene. This CDR3 region has 13 residues.

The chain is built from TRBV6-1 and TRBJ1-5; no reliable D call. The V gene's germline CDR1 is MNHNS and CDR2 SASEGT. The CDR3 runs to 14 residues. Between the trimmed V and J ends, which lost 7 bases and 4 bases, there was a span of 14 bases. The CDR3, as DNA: TGTGCCAGCATGGCGGGGAGAGTGAATCAGCCCCAGCATTTT. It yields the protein CASMAGRVNQPQHF.

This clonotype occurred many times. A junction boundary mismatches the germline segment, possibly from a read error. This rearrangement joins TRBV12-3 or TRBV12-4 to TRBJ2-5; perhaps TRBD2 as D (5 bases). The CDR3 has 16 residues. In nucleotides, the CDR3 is TGTGCCGGCAGTTTGCGACTATCCCCGTACCAAGAGACCCAGTACTTC. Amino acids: CAGSLRLSPYQETQYF.

CDR3 bases: TGTGCCAGCAGCTTTCGGGCAGGGAAGGACTACGAGCAGTACTTC. Its translation: CASSFRAGKDYEQYF. This chain links TRBV7-3 with TRBJ2-7, with D perhaps TRBD1 (5 bases). The CDR3 sequence is 15 residues long. The germline V gene has CDR1 SGHTA and CDR2 FQGTGA. Trimming took off 3 bases at V and 3 bases at J, with 15 bases between the two ends.

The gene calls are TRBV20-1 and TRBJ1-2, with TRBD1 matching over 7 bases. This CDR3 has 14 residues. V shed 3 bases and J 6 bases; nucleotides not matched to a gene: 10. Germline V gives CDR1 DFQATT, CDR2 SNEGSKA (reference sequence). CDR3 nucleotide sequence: TGCAGTGCTAGTTTTTTGGAAGGGGGCCATGGCTACACCTTC. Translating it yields CSASFLEGGHGYTF.

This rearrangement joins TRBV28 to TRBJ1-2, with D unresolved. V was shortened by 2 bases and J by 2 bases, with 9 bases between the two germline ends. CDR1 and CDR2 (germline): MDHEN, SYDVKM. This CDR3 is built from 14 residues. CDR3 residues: CASSLRATNYGYTF. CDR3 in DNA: TGTGCCAGCAGTTTACGGGCTACGAACTATGGCTACACCTTC.

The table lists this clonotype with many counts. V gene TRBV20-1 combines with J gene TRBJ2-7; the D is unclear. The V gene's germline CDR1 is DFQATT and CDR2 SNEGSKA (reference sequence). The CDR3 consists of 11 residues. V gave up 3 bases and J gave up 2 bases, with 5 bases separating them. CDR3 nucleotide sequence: TGCAGTGCTAGTACAACCTACGAGCAGTACTTC. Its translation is CSASTTYEQYF.

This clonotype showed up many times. The CDR3 is CSVGRDPNQPQHF. The DNA for the CDR3 is TGCAGCGTTGGGCGGGACCCCAATCAGCCCCAGCATTTT. The rearrangement joins TRBV29-1 to TRBJ1-5; a possible D gene is TRBD1 (5 bases). Trimming took off 4 bases at V and 3 bases at J, with 10 bases between the two ends. The germline V gene encodes CDR1 SQVTM and CDR2 ANQGSEA. This CDR3 is 13 amino acids long.